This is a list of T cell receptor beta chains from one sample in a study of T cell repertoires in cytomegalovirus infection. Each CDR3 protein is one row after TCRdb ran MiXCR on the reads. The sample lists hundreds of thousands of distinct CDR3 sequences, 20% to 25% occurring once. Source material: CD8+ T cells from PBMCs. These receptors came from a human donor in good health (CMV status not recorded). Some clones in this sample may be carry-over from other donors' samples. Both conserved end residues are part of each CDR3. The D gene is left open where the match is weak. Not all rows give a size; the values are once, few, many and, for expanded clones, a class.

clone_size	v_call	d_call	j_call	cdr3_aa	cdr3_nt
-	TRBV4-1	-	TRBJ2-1	CASSQDDSHEQFF	TGCGCCAGCAGCCAAGACGACAGTCATGAGCAGTTCTTC
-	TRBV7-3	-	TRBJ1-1	CASSLYPHTEAFF	TGTGCCAGCAGCTTATACCCTCACACTGAAGCTTTCTTT
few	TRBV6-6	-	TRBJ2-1	CASSPLWGGLSYNEQFF	TGTGCCAGCAGTCCTCTTTGGGGGGGGCTCTCCTACAATGAGCAGTTCTTC
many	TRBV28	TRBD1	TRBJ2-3	CASSFYMTGTGETDTQYF	TGTGCCAGCAGTTTTTACATGACCGGGACAGGGGAGACAGATACGCAGTATTTT
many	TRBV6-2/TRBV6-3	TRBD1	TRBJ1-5	CASSYPTGVYNQPQHF	TGTGCCAGCAGTTACCCGACAGGGGTCTATAATCAGCCCCAGCATTTT
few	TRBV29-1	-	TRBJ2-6	CSVAGTGANVLTF	TGCAGCGTTGCAGGGACTGGGGCCAACGTCCTGACTTTC
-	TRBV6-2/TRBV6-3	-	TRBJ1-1	CASSFTLEGPNTEAFF	TGTGCCAGCAGCTTTACCCTGGAGGGGCCGAACACTGAAGCTTTCTTT
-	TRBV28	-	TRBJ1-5	CASSPDRINANQPQHF	TGTGCCAGCAGTCCCGACAGGATAAACGCCAATCAGCCCCAGCATTTT
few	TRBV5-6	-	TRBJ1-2	CASWDVNYGYTF	TGTGCCAGTTGGGACGTTAACTATGGCTACACCTTC
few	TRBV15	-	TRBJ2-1	CATSRGGLNEQFF	TGTGCCACCAGCAGAGGGGGGCTCAATGAGCAGTTCTTC
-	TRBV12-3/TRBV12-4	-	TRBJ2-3	CASSLTILAADTQYF	TGTGCCAGCAGCCTTACAATTCTAGCCGCGGATACGCAGTATTTT
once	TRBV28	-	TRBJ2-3	CVSSVEGYTDTQYF	TGTGTCAGCAGCGTAGAGGGGTACACAGATACGCAGTATTTT
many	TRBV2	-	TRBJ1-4	CASSDPTAAEKLFF	TGTGCCAGCAGTGACCCGACGGCCGCCGAAAAACTGTTTTTT
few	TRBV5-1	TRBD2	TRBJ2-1	CASSLEAGGLHEQFF	TGCGCCAGCAGCTTGGAGGCGGGGGGGCTCCATGAGCAGTTCTTC
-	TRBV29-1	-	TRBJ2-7	CSVESASSYEQYF	TGCAGCGTTGAAAGTGCGAGCTCCTACGAGCAGTACTTC
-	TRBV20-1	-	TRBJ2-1	CSAQTISYNEQFF	TGCAGTGCCCAGACGATCTCCTACAATGAGCAGTTCTTC
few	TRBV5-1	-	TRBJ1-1	CASTLQGSAEAFF	TGCGCCAGCACCTTACAGGGATCTGCTGAAGCTTTCTTT
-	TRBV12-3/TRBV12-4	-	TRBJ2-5	CASTPAGDGETQYF	TGTGCCAGCACCCCAGCTGGTGATGGAGAGACCCAGTACTTC
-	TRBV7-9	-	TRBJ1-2	CASTVGTLYGYTF	TGTGCCAGCACCGTCGGAACGCTCTATGGCTACACCTTC
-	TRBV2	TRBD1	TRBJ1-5	CASSRQGGGNQPQHF	TGTGCCAGCAGTCGACAGGGGGGGGGCAATCAGCCCCAGCATTTT
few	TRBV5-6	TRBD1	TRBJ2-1	CASSHGQGSRNEQFF	TGTGCCAGCAGCCATGGACAGGGATCTAGGAATGAGCAGTTCTTC
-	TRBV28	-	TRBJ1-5	CASSFGRGARGQPQHF	TGTGCCAGCAGTTTCGGGAGGGGGGCCAGAGGCCAGCCCCAGCATTTT
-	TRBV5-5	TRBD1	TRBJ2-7	CASSKSEDRPYEQYF	TGTGCCAGCAGCAAAAGCGAGGACAGGCCCTACGAGCAGTACTTC
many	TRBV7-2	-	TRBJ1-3	CASIKGYPSSGNTIYF	TGTGCCAGCATCAAGGGGTACCCGAGCTCTGGAAACACCATATATTTT
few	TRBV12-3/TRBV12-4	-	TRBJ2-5	CASSVGGPPWETQYF	TGTGCCAGCAGTGTTGGGGGGCCACCCTGGGAGACCCAGTACTTC
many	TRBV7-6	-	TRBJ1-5	CASSQAWGNNQPQHF	TGTGCCAGCAGCCAAGCATGGGGTAACAATCAGCCCCAGCATTTT
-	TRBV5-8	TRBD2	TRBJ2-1	CASRSGTSVLYNEQFF	TGTGCCAGCAGATCCGGGACTAGCGTCCTTTACAATGAGCAGTTCTTC
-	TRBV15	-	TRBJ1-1	CATRPRGSTEAFF	TGTGCCACCAGGCCTCGGGGGAGCACTGAAGCTTTCTTT